The next 8 T cell receptor beta chains were all read from a single sample in a study of PD-1 blockade in classical Hodgkin lymphoma. Time point reported: newly diagnosed, previously untreated cHL patient sample. Profiling relied on immunoSEQ multiplex PCR, and the TCRdb table lists in-frame clones only, not all of them. The table lists tens of thousands of clones, around 90% of them singletons. Sequenced sample: peripheral blood mononuclear cells (PBMCs). Every receptor here comes from a human donor with classical Hodgkin lymphoma.

V usage is TRBV19 and J usage is TRBJ1-1; possible D gene TRBD1, 5 bases. Trimming pared 8 bases from V and 4 bases from J, leaving 14 bases between. The CDR3 is 13 amino acids. In germline, CDR1 is LNHDA, CDR2 SQIVND (reference sequence). CDR3 region: CASGGVWVTEAFF. The CDR3 nucleotides are TGTGCCAGTGGAGGGGTTTGGGTCACTGAAGCTTTCTTT.

The J gene is TRBJ1-4, the V gene TRBV5-6, with 7 bases matching TRBD1. CDR3 length equals 15 residues. The V and J ends lost 5 bases and 3 bases, in that order; junction bases with no gene match: 7. Per germline, CDR1 SGHDT and CDR2 YYEEEE. CDR3 loop: CASRPTGRANEKLFF. The CDR3 coding sequence is TGTGCCAGCAGGCCGACAGGGAGAGCTAATGAAAAACTGTTTTTT.

V gene TRBV5-1 combines with J gene TRBJ1-4; D gene ambiguous. The CDR3 runs to 14 residues. V was trimmed by 0 bases and J by 5 bases, leaving 8 bases between them. Germline V gene lookup returns CDR1 SGHRS and CDR2 YFSETQ. The DNA of the CDR3 is TGCGCCAGCAGCTTGGCCGTCCAGAATGAAAAACTGTTTTTT. Protein: CASSLAVQNEKLFF.

This rearrangement joins TRBV28 to TRBJ1-1; no reliable D call. Looked up from germline, CDR1 is MDHEN and CDR2 is SYDVKM. The CDR3 loop spans 11 amino acids. V was clipped by 6 bases and J by 8 bases, with 10 bases between them. The CDR3 loop reads CASSNWEEAFF. The CDR3 region has the DNA TGTGCCAGCAGCAATTGGGAGGAAGCTTTCTTT.

V usage is TRBV6-5 and J usage is TRBJ1-2; TRBD1 might be the D (5 bases). V was clipped by 5 bases and J by 1 base, with 11 bases between them. The germline gives CDR1 MNHEY, CDR2 SVGAGI. This CDR3 region has 14 residues. The chain's CDR3 is CASSPTGGNYGYTF. The DNA for the CDR3 is TGTGCCAGCAGTCCGACGGGGGGTAACTATGGCTACACCTTC.

The V call is TRBV13, the J call TRBJ2-7; D uncertain. CDR1 and CDR2 from the germline V gene are PRHDT and FYEKMQ (reference sequence). The ends were cut back, 6 bases at V and 6 bases at J, with 15 bases in the middle. The CDR3 totals 13 residues. Written as DNA, the CDR3 is TGTGCCAGCAGAGTGACTGGCCCAGGCGAGCAGTACGTC. As protein: CASRVTGPGEQYV.

V and J are TRBV15 and TRBJ1-1, with 7 nucleotides matching TRBD1. There are 14 residues in the CDR3. V was clipped by 5 bases and J by 5 bases; unmatched bases: 8. Germline V CDR1 and CDR2: LNHNV, YYDKDF (reference sequence). DNA for the CDR3: TGTGCCACCAGCGGACGACAGGGCTGGACTGAAGCTTTCTTT. Its protein is CATSGRQGWTEAFF.

Note on this clone: This specimen includes other DNA sequences encoding the same CDR3. The chain uses TRBV6-4 and TRBJ2-3; TRBD2 agrees at 10 bases. Germline CDR1 and CDR2: MRHNA and SNTAGT. The CDR3 runs 15 residues. V dropped 5 bases and J dropped 0; count of bases not matched to a gene: 2. The CDR3 DNA sequence: TGTGCCAGCAGTCCGACTAGCGGGAGCACAGATACGCAGTATTTT. It encodes CASSPTSGSTDTQYF.